Listed below are T cell receptor beta chains from one sample, sequenced in a study of beta chain features in type 1 diabetes. The protocol was immunoSEQ multiplex PCR, while the TCRdb copy is restricted to in-frame clones and leaves out a portion. The sample yields 680,000 or so clones, roughly 15% seen once. Sequenced material: naive CD4+ T cells from blood. These receptors came from a man between 18 and 29 years old in good health. CDR3s include the opening cysteine and the closing phenylalanine or tryptophan. Each record gives: clone size, J gene, CDR3 length, V gene, D gene, CDR3 protein, CDR3 DNA. A D gene is named only where the DNA matches it firmly. Size is stated for part of the rows, as once, few or many counts, or as a class when the clone is expanded.

abundance: .; j_gene: TRBJ2-7; len: 12; v_gene: TRBV25-1; d_gene: .; CDR3aa: CASRHPPAPEGF; CDR3nt: TGTGCCAGCAGGCATCCCCCAGCGCCGGAAGGCTTC
abundance: few; j_gene: TRBJ2-5; len: 13; v_gene: TRBV5-1; d_gene: TRBD1; CDR3aa: CASSSWDRETQYF; CDR3nt: TGCGCCAGCAGCTCATGGGACAGGGAGACCCAGTACTTC
abundance: few; j_gene: TRBJ2-7; len: 12; v_gene: TRBV18; d_gene: .; CDR3aa: CASSPGTYEQYF; CDR3nt: TGTGCCAGCTCACCTGGAACCTACGAGCAGTACTTC
abundance: few; j_gene: TRBJ2-6; len: 15; v_gene: TRBV28; d_gene: .; CDR3aa: CASSLQGTGANVLTF; CDR3nt: TGTGCCAGCAGTCTCCAGGGAACTGGGGCCAACGTCCTGACTTTC
abundance: few; j_gene: TRBJ2-1; len: 19; v_gene: TRBV11-2; d_gene: .; CDR3aa: CASSLDFGRGPSSYNEQFF; CDR3nt: TGTGCCAGCAGCTTAGATTTCGGGCGGGGCCCTAGCTCCTACAATGAGCAGTTCTTC
abundance: few; j_gene: TRBJ2-7; len: 13; v_gene: TRBV28; d_gene: .; CDR3aa: CASSPGRQYEQYF; CDR3nt: TGTGCCAGCAGCCCTGGGCGGCAGTACGAGCAGTACTTC
abundance: few; j_gene: TRBJ2-7; len: 13; v_gene: TRBV4-3; d_gene: .; CDR3aa: CASSQDVHYEQYF; CDR3nt: TGCGCCAGCAGCCAAGACGTCCACTACGAGCAGTACTTC
abundance: .; j_gene: TRBJ1-5; len: 14; v_gene: TRBV7-9; d_gene: TRBD1; CDR3aa: CASSQKGQGEPQHF; CDR3nt: TGTGCCAGCAGCCAGAAGGGACAGGGAGAGCCCCAGCATTTT
abundance: few; j_gene: TRBJ2-5; len: 13; v_gene: TRBV7-2; d_gene: .; CDR3aa: CASSLARQETQYF; CDR3nt: TGTGCCAGCAGCTTAGCCAGACAAGAGACCCAGTACTTC
abundance: .; j_gene: TRBJ2-3; len: 17; v_gene: TRBV4-2; d_gene: TRBD2; CDR3aa: CASSQDNLAGGRNTQYF; CDR3nt: TGTGCCAGCAGCCAAGATAACCTAGCGGGGGGGCGAAATACGCAGTATTTT
abundance: .; j_gene: TRBJ2-1; len: 16; v_gene: TRBV27; d_gene: TRBD2; CDR3aa: CASSLSATSLRNEQFF; CDR3nt: TGTGCCAGCAGTTTATCCGCGACTAGCCTTAGGAATGAGCAGTTCTTC
abundance: .; j_gene: TRBJ1-4; len: 13; v_gene: TRBV2; d_gene: .; CDR3aa: CASSVEGNKKLFF; CDR3nt: TGTGCCAGCAGCGTCGAGGGGAACAAAAAACTGTTTTTT
abundance: .; j_gene: TRBJ2-7; len: 16; v_gene: TRBV7-2; d_gene: TRBD1; CDR3aa: CASSLSGTVPTYEQYF; CDR3nt: TGTGCCAGCAGCTTAAGTGGGACAGTTCCCACCTACGAGCAGTACTTC